This T cell receptor (beta chain) was retrieved from a study of STAT5B mutations in CD4+ large granular lymphocyte leukemia. Authors' processing steps: Lowest detectable productive clonotype frequency was 2.59 x 10-5. Sequencing used immunoSEQ multiplex PCR; TCRdb keeps in-frame clones, though not all of them. The V and J calls and the clone size are those of that table, but D and trimming were determined from the DNA. The sample comprises nearly 30,000 clones, approximately 79% of which are singletons, and 5.5% to 8% rests with the top ten. The CDR3 is 12 amino acids. Germline V gives CDR1 MDHEN, CDR2 SYDVKM. Trimming took 7 bases from V and 8 from J, leaving 11 bases between them. Controls came from buffy coats of healthy blood donors. Study-level findings and limits: Top patient clones used TRBV06 genes more often: 8/27 versus 2/35 in controls. The CD4+ versus CD8+ T-LGLL clonality difference may reflect limited sample size.

A word on this clone: Antigen specificity is unknown.

Sample: CD4+ T cells from blood buffy coats. The clonotype comes from a human donor in good health. The gene calls are TRBV28 and TRBJ1-4, with no clear D. CDR3: CASTTVREKLFF. For the CDR3, the DNA is TGTGCCAGCACTACCGTGAGGGAAAAACTGTTTTTT.